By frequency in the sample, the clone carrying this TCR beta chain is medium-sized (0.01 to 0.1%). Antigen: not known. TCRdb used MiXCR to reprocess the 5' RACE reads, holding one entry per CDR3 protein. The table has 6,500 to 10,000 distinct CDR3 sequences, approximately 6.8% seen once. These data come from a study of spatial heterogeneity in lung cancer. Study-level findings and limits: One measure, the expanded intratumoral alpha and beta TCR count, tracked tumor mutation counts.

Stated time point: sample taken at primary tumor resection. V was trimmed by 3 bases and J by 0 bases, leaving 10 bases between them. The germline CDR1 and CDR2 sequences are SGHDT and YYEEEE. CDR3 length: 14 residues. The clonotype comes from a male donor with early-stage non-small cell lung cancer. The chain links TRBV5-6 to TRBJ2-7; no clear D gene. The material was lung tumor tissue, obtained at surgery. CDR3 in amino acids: CASSSNRGSYEQYF. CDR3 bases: TGTGCCAGCAGCTCAAACAGAGGCTCCTACGAGCAGTACTTC.